The rows below give T cell receptor beta chains drawn from one sample of a study of cytomegalovirus exposure and HLA in healthy donors. The assay was immunoSEQ multiplex PCR, and TCRdb's table has in-frame clones only and misses some. Of over 150,000 clones in the sample, around 88% were seen once. The sample consisted of PBMCs. The receptors were gathered from a woman aged 25-40 years in good health and CMV-seronegative. Each CDR3 is given with its conserved first and last residue. A D gene is named only where the DNA matches it firmly. The listing skips clone size in some rows; elsewhere it reads once, few, many or a size class.

d_call	v_call	j_call	clone_size	cdr3_nt	cdr3_aa
TRBD1	TRBV4-1	TRBJ1-1	-	TGCGCCAGCAGCCAACCGAGGACAGGGCGGAACACTGAAGCTTTCTTT	CASSQPRTGRNTEAFF
-	TRBV30	TRBJ2-7	-	TGTGCCTGGAGAGCAGGGGAACTCTCCTACGAGCAGTACTTC	CAWRAGELSYEQYF
TRBD2	TRBV19	TRBJ2-4	-	TGTGCCAGTATGGACGGGAGGGGGGCCAAAAACATTCAGTACTTC	CASMDGRGAKNIQYF
-	TRBV2	TRBJ2-3	-	TGTGCCAGCGTTGCAGGGGCCTCAGATACGCAGTATTTT	CASVAGASDTQYF
-	TRBV9	TRBJ2-1	-	TGTGCCAGCAGCGTAGGTCCGGGGGAGCAGTTCTTC	CASSVGPGEQFF
TRBD1	TRBV7-6	TRBJ1-2	-	TGTGCCAGCAGCTTAGGGCAGGGGGCATGGGGCTACACCTTC	CASSLGQGAWGYTF
-	TRBV28	TRBJ2-2	-	TGTGCCAGCAGTTTAGGCGGGCCAAAAGCCGGGGAGCTGTTTTTT	CASSLGGPKAGELFF
-	TRBV4-3	TRBJ1-2	-	TGCGCCAGCAGCCAAGGGGGGGGGCTACGGTCTGGCTACACCTTC	CASSQGGGLRSGYTF
TRBD2	TRBV27	TRBJ2-3	-	TGTGCCAGCAGTCCTGCGGGGGGAGATACGCAGTATTTT	CASSPAGGDTQYF
-	TRBV27	TRBJ2-1	once	TGTGCCAGCAGTTTATCGAGCAACTGGCGGGCCCTATACAATGAGCAGTTCTTC	CASSLSSNWRALYNEQFF
TRBD1	TRBV11-2	TRBJ1-1	-	TGTGCCAGCAGCCCGTACAGGGGAAGCACTGAAGCTTTCTTT	CASSPYRGSTEAFF
-	TRBV7-2	TRBJ2-3	-	TGTGCCAGCAGCCGTGTGGCGGGCACAGATACGCAGTATTTT	CASSRVAGTDTQYF
TRBD2	TRBV2	TRBJ2-5	-	TGTGCCAGCAGGTCCGGACTAGCCACTTACTCTCAAGAGACCCAGTACTTC	CASRSGLATYSQETQYF